The 8 T cell receptor beta chains in this list originate from one sample, sequenced in a study of shared clonotypes between healthy human individuals. The assay was immunoSEQ multiplex PCR, and TCRdb's table has in-frame clones only and misses some. The data contain 900,000 to 1,200,000 clones, 70% to 80% of them singletons. Sequencing used memory CD4+ T cells from PBMCs. Subset noted: CD45RA-negative fraction. The receptors stem from a man between 18 and 35 years old in good health. Some clones in this sample may be carry-over from other donors' samples.

This chain links TRBV5-1 with TRBJ2-7, with 7 nucleotides matching TRBD1. V lost 0 bases and J lost 9; bases outside the gene matches: 12. The CDR3 sequence is 15 residues long. Germline CDR1 is SGHRS and CDR2 is YFSETQ. CDR3 nucleotides: TGCGCCAGCAGCTTGGCCGGGCAGGGGGACGGGGTGCAGTACTTC. This translates into CASSLAGQGDGVQYF.

The genes are TRBV27 and TRBJ2-7; D is uncertain. In germline, CDR1 is MNHEY, CDR2 SMNVEV (reference sequence). Trimming left V 2 bases short and J 4 bases short, with 9 bases between. This CDR3 is built from 13 residues. CDR3 residues: CASSLEASYEQYF. The CDR3 DNA sequence: TGTGCCAGCAGTTTAGAGGCGTCGTACGAGCAGTACTTC.

This clone has a handful of counts. This chain connects TRBV5-6 to TRBJ1-3; D call uncertain. Germline V lookup: CDR1 SGHDT, CDR2 YYEEEE. The germline V and J ends were trimmed by 1 base and 2 bases, with 13 bases remaining between them. This CDR3 is built from 16 residues. The CDR3 here is CASSLSGKTAGNTIYF. CDR3 in DNA: TGTGCCAGCAGCTTGTCCGGGAAAACGGCTGGAAACACCATATATTTT.

This clone came up once. It is likely a read error: a sequence one base away is far more abundant. The chain employs TRBV6-5 and TRBJ2-1; no definite D call. The V gene lost 6 bases and the J gene lost 5 bases, with 5 bases spanning the gap. The CDR3 is 11 amino acids. Per germline, CDR1 MNHEY and CDR2 SVGAGI. The CDR3 DNA reads TGTGCCAGCAGCGACCACAATGAGCAGTTCTTC. Amino acids: CASSDHNEQFF.

This sequence joins TRBV7-9 and TRBJ2-7, with 7 bases fitting TRBD1. Germline CDR1 SEHNR, CDR2 FQNEAQ (reference sequence). V lost 5 bases and J lost 2; bases outside the gene matches: 6. The CDR3 runs to 14 residues. The CDR3 is CASSRQGGTYEQYF. The CDR3 DNA reads TGTGCCAGCAGCCGACAGGGTGGGACCTACGAGCAGTACTTC.

Here the CDR3 reads CASSQDRGRSGELFF. CDR3 nucleotide sequence: TGTGCCAGCAGTCAAGACAGGGGCAGGTCCGGGGAGCTGTTTTTT. V and J are TRBV2 and TRBJ2-2, with TRBD1 matching 8 bases. The CDR3 length is 15 residues. The germline gives CDR1 SNHLY, CDR2 FYNNEI. The V and J ends lost 5 bases and 6 bases, in that order; junction bases with no gene match: 8.

V is TRBV29-1 and J is TRBJ2-5, with 7 bases aligning to TRBD1. The CDR3 spans 13 residues. CDR1 SQVTM and CDR2 ANQGSEA come from the germline V gene. With 6 bases clipped from V and 2 bases from J, the junction kept 6 bases outside the gene matches. The CDR3 coding sequence is TGCAGCGTAAAACAGGGGACGCAAGAGACCCAGTACTTC. Protein sequence: CSVKQGTQETQYF.

The table lists this clone with a count of one. The CDR3 spells CASSGRVLGGYTF. The CDR3 nucleotides read TGTGCCAGCAGTGGACGAGTCCTCGGGGGCTACACCTTC. V gene TRBV2 combines with J gene TRBJ1-2; the D is unclear. Germline assignment: CDR1 SNHLY and CDR2 FYNNEI. V was shortened by 4 bases and J by 8 bases, with 14 bases between the two germline ends. This CDR3 comprises 13 residues.